What follows describes a single TCR beta chain. Per germline, CDR1 SNHLY and CDR2 FYNNEI. V gave up 4 bases and J gave up 8 bases; unmatched junction bases: 7. The CDR3 loop spans 14 amino acids. Study processing details: Estimates of nucleated cell counts were drawn from the amplification of reference gene primers. Here immunoSEQ multiplex PCR was the method, and the copy in TCRdb shows in-frame clones only, minus some. That table is the source of V, J and clone size, and D and trimming were worked out from the DNA. The table has approximately 280,000 clones, 75% to 90% seen once. This record belongs to a study of blood T cell repertoires in COVID-19. Living in about two dozen US areas, the participants were between roughly 18 and 95 years of age.

The receptor comes from a woman between 50 and 59 years old who had recovered from COVID-19. This rearrangement joins TRBV2 to TRBJ1-4, with 7 bases that match TRBD1. Sample: PBMCs or T cells enriched from blood (not recorded which). CDR3 in DNA: TGTGCCAGCAGTGCGGACAGGTTTGGAGAAAAACTGTTTTTT. Translating gives CASSADRFGEKLFF.